This T cell receptor beta chain was sequenced in a study of T cells in Graves' hyperthyroidism and ophthalmopathy. TCR beta CDR3 region amplification was performed from RNA transcripts. The TCR CDR3 was amplified in a first-round RT-PCR using the HTBI primer set. TCRdb recomputed calls from the multiplex PCR reads with MiXCR, one row per CDR3 protein. The repertoire consists of some 550,000 distinct CDR3 sequences, with 16% occurring once and the leading ten covering roughly 3%. This clonotype has at least ten counts. Sequenced: blood. The clonotype was recovered from a woman aged 35 to 49 with Graves' ophthalmopathy.

CDR3 DNA sequence: TGCAGTGCTCACAGGGTAGGCAATGAGCAGTTCTTC. As protein: CSAHRVGNEQFF. The V and J genes are TRBV20-1 and TRBJ2-1; a possible D gene is TRBD1 (6 bases). V was clipped by 5 bases and J by 6 bases, with 11 bases between them. CDR1 DFQATT and CDR2 SNEGSKA come from the germline V gene (reference sequence). This CDR3 contains 12 residues.